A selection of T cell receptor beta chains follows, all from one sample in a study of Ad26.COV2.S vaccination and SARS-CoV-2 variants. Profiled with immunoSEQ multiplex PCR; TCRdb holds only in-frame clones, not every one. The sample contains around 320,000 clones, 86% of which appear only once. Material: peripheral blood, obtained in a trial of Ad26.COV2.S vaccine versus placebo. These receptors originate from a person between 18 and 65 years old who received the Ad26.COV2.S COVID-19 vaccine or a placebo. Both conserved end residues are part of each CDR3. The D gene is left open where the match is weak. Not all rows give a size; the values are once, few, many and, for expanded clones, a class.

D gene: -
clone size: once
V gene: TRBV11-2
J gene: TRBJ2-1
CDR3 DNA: TGTGCCAGCAGCTACGAGCGGTCTCGTTACAATGAGCAGTTCTTC
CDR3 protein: CASSYERSRYNEQFF

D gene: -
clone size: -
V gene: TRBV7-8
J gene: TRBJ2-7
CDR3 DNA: TGTGCCAGCAGCCCCACGGGGTCCCCTACGTCGGAGCAGTACTTC
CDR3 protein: CASSPTGSPTSEQYF

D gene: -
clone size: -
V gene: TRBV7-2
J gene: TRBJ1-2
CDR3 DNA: TGTGCCAGCAGCTTAGTCCTACAGAATAACTATGGCTACACCTTC
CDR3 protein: CASSLVLQNNYGYTF

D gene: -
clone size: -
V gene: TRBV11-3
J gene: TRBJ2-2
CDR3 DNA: TGTGCCAGCAGCTTAGTTTCGGCCGGGGAGCTGTTTTTT
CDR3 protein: CASSLVSAGELFF

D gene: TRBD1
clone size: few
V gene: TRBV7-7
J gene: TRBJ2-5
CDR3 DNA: TGTGCCAGCAGCTTCAACTCGGGACAGCAAGAGACCCAGTACTTC
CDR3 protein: CASSFNSGQQETQYF

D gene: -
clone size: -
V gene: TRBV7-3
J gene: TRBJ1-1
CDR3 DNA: TGTGCCAGCAGCTTTGGACACAACACTGAAGCTTTCTTT
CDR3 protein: CASSFGHNTEAFF

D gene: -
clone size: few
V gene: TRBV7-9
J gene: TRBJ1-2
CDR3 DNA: TGTGCCAGCAGCTTAGAGTATAGGGACACGAATGGCTACACCTTC
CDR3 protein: CASSLEYRDTNGYTF

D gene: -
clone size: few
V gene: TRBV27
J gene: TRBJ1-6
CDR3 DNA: TGTGCCAGCAGTTTATATTTGACGGGCAGGGATAATTCACCCCTCCACTTT
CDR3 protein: CASSLYLTGRDNSPLHF

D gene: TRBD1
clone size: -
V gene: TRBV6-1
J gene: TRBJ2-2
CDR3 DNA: TGTGCCAGCAGTGAAAGGACAGGGTGGACCGGGGAGCTGTTTTTT
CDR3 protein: CASSERTGWTGELFF

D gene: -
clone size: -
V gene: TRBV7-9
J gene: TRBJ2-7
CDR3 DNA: TGTGCCAGCAGCTTCGCCGCGGTCCCGGTCTCCTACGAGCAGTACTTC
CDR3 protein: CASSFAAVPVSYEQYF

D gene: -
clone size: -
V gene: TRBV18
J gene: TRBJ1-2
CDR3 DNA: TGTGCCAGCTCGGAGGTACAGGAGTTTCCCCATGGCTACACCTTC
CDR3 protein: CASSEVQEFPHGYTF

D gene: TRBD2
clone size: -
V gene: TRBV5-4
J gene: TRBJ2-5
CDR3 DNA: TGTGCCAGCAGCCCCCCCGGCCTAGCGGGGGCCGAGACCCAGTACTTC
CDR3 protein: CASSPPGLAGAETQYF

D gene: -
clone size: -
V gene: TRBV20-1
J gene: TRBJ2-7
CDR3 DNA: TGCAGTGCTAGGAGTTCCTACGAGCAGTACTTC
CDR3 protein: CSARSSYEQYF

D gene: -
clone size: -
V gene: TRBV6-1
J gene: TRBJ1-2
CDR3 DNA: TGTGCCCTCAGCAAGACAGCTAACTATGGCTACACCTTC
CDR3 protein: CALSKTANYGYTF

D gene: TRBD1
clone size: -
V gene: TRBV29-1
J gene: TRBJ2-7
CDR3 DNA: TGCAGCGCCGGGACAGGGAGGTACGAGCAGTACTTC
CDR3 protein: CSAGTGRYEQYF

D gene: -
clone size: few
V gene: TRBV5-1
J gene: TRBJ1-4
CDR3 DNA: TGCGCCAGCAGCTTGGCCGGGGGGAGATACGACCTGTTTTTT
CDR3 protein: CASSLAGGRYDLFF

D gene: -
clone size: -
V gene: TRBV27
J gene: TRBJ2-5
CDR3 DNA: TGTGCCAGCAGTTTATCGGCCTCCCAAGGGGTGATTGAGACCCAGTACTTC
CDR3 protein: CASSLSASQGVIETQYF

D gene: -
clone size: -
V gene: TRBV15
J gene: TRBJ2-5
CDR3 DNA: TGTGCCACCGAGGGCGGCAGTCACCAAGAGACCCAGTACTTC
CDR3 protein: CATEGGSHQETQYF

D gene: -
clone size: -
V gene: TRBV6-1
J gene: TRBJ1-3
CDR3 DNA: TGTGCCAGCAGTGAAGCGGGCAGAAACACCATATATTTT
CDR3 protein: CASSEAGRNTIYF

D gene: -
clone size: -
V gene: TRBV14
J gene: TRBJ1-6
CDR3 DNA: TGTGCCAGCAGCCCGGGGGTCTGGTCACCCCTCCACTTT
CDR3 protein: CASSPGVWSPLHF

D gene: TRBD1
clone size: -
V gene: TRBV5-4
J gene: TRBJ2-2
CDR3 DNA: TGTGCCAGCAGGTGGGACAGCGGAACCACCGGGGAGCTGTTTTTT
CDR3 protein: CASRWDSGTTGELFF

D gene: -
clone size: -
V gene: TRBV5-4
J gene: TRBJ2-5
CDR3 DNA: TGTGCCAGCAGCTTGGACTTGGAGACCCAGTACTTC
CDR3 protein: CASSLDLETQYF

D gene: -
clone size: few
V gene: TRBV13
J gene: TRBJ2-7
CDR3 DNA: TGTGCCAGCAGTCCAGCCCCCGAGGGGGGGAGCTCCTACGAGCAGTACTTC
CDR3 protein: CASSPAPEGGSSYEQYF

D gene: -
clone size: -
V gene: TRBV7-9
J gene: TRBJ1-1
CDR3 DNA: TGTGTCATAGCTGGGGACACTGAAGCTTTCTTT
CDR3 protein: CVIAGDTEAFF

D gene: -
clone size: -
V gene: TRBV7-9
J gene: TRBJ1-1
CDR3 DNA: TGTGCCAGCAGTTTGAAGGACTTAACTGAAGCTTTCTTT
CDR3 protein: CASSLKDLTEAFF

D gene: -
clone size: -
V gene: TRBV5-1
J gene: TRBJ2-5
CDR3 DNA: TGCGCCAGCAGCTGGGGACGGACACAAGAGACCCAGTACTTC
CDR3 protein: CASSWGRTQETQYF

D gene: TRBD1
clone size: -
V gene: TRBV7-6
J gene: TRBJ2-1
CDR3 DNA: TGTGCCAGCAGCACATGGACAGGGTCAGATGAGCAGTTCTTC
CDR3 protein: CASSTWTGSDEQFF

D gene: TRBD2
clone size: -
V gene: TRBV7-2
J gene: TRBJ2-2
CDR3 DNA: TGTGCCAGCAGCCGGGCGGCTAGCGGGGGTCGGGAGCTGTTTTTT
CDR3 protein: CASSRAASGGRELFF

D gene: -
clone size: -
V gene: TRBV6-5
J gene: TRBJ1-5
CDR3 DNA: TGTGCCAGCAGTCTCTCATGGAGCAATCAGCCCCAGCATTTT
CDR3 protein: CASSLSWSNQPQHF

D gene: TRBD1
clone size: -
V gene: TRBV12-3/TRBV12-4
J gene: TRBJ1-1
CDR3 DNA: TGTGCCAGCAGTCCAGGACAGGGAGAAGCTTTCTTT
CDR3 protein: CASSPGQGEAFF

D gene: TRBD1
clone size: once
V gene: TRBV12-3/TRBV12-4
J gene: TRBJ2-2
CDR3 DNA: TGTGCCAGCACATCACAGGGGGCCGGGGAGCTGTTTTTT
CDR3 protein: CASTSQGAGELFF

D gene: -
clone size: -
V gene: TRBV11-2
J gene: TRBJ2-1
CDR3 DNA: TGTGCCAGCAGCTTCCAACTGAGCTCCTACAATGAGCAGTTCTTC
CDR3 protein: CASSFQLSSYNEQFF

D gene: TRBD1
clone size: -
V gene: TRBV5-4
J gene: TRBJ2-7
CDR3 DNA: TGTGCCAGCAGCATCGCCCCGGGACAGGGGTACTACGAGCAGTACTTC
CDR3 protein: CASSIAPGQGYYEQYF

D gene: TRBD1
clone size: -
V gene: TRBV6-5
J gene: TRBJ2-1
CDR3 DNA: TGTGCCAGCAGTCTGACAGGGGGGACGTACAATGAGCAGTTCTTC
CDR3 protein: CASSLTGGTYNEQFF

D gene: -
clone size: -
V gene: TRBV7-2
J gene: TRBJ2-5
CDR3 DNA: TGTGCCAGCAGCTTAGACGGCCTGACGACCCAGTACTTC
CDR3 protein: CASSLDGLTTQYF

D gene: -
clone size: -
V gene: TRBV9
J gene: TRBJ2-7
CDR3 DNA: TGTGCCAGCAGCCCCCAGATTGGGGGGCTCTACGAGCAGTACTTC
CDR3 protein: CASSPQIGGLYEQYF

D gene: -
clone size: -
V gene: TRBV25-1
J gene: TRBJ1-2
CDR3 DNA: TGTGCCAGCAGCGCAGGGGATGCGTATGGCTACACCTTC
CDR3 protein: CASSAGDAYGYTF

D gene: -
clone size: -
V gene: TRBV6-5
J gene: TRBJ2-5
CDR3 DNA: TGTGCCAGCACCCCGGCGAGGGCAGCCCGAGAGACCCAGTACTTC
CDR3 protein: CASTPARAARETQYF

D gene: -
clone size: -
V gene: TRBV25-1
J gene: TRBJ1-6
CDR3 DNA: TGTGCCAGCAGTGGCAGTGGGGGGGCTAATTCACCCCTCCACTTT
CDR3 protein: CASSGSGGANSPLHF

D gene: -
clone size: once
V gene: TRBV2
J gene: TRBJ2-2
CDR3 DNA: TGTGCCAGCAGTGCGACCGTTACTGTGGCCGGGGAGCTGTTTTTT
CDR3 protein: CASSATVTVAGELFF

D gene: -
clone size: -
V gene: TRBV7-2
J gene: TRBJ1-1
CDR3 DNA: TGTGCCAGCAGCTTAGTGAGGGGGAACACTGAAGCTTTCTTT
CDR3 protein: CASSLVRGNTEAFF

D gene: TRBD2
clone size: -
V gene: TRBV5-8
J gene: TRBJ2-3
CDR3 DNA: TGTGCCAGCAGGTCCGGGACTAGCGGGGGGACGAGGCAGTATTTT
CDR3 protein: CASRSGTSGGTRQYF

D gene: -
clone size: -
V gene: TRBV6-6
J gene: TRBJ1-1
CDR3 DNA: TGTGCCAGCACTCAACAGCGGACCACTGAAGCTTTCTTT
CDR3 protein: CASTQQRTTEAFF

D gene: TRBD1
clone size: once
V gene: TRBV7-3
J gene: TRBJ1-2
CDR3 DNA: TGTGCCAGCAGCACAACAGGGGGCGGGGATGGCTACACCTTC
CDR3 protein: CASSTTGGGDGYTF

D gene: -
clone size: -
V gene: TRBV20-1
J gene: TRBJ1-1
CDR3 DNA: TGCAGCCTTGGCCGCCCTGAAGCTTTCTTT
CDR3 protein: CSLGRPEAFF

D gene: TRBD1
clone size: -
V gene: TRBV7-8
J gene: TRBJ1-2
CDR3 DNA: TGTGCCAGCAGCTTAACAGGGGGCGCGAACTATGGCTACACCTTC
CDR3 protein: CASSLTGGANYGYTF

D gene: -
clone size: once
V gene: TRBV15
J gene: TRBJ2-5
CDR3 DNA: TGTGCCACCAGCTTCCACAGGGAAGAGACCCAGTACTTC
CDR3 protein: CATSFHREETQYF

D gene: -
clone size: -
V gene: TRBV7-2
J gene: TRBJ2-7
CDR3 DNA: TGTGCCAGCAGCCGGCGGGGCACAAATTACGAGCAGTACTTC
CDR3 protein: CASSRRGTNYEQYF

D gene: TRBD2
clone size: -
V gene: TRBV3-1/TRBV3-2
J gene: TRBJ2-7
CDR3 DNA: TGTGCCAGCAGCCAAGGAGGCTTCCTAGCGGGGGGTACCTACGAGCAGTACTTC
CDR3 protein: CASSQGGFLAGGTYEQYF

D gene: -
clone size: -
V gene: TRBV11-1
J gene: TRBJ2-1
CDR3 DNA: TGTGCCAGCAGCAAATTGGAGGCGTACAATGAGCAGTTCTTC
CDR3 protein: CASSKLEAYNEQFF

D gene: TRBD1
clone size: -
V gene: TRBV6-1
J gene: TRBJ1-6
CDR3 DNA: TGTGCCAGCAGTGATGGACAGGGGAACTATAATTCACCCCTCCACTTT
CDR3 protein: CASSDGQGNYNSPLHF

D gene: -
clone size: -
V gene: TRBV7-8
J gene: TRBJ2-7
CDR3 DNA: TGTGCCAGCAGCTTAGCGTCGGAGGGAACCTACGAGCAGTACTTC
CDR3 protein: CASSLASEGTYEQYF

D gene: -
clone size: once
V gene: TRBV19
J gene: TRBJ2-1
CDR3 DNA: TGTGCCAGTACCCAGGGACGGATCTACAATGAGCAGTTCTTC
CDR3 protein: CASTQGRIYNEQFF

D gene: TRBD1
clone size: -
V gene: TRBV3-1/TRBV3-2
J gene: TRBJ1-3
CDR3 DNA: TGTGCCAGCAGCCTGACAGGGGCGGGAAACACCATATATTTT
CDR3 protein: CASSLTGAGNTIYF

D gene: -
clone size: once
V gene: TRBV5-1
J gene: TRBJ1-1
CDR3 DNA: TGCGCCAGCAGCTTGGTGGCACAGGCAAACACTGAAGCTTTCTTT
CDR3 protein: CASSLVAQANTEAFF

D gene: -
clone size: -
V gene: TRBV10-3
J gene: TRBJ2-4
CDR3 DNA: TGTGCCATCAGTGAGGATTTAGCCAAAAACATTCAGTACTTC
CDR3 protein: CAISEDLAKNIQYF

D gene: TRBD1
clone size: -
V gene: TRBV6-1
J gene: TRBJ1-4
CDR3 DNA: TGTGCCAGCAGTGGTAGAACCGGGACAGGGGATGTAAAACTGTTTTTT
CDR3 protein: CASSGRTGTGDVKLFF

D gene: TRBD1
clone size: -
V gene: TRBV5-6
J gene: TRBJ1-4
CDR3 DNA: TGTGCCAGCAGCCGGACAGGGGGTAGGGAAAAACTGTTTTTT
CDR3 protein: CASSRTGGREKLFF

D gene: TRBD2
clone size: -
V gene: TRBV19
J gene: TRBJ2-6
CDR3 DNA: TGTGCCAGCACGGGGGGTTCGGGGGCCAACGTCCTGACTTTC
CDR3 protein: CASTGGSGANVLTF

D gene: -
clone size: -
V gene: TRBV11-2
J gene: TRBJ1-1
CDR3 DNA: TGTGCCAGCAGCCGACAGAAGAACACTGAAGCTTTCTTT
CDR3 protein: CASSRQKNTEAFF